A single sample gave rise to the 5 T cell receptor beta chains below, sequenced in a study of blood T cell repertoires in COVID-19. Profiling relied on immunoSEQ multiplex PCR, and the TCRdb table lists in-frame clones only, not all of them. The top ten hold roughly 1.2% of the sample, which has around 400,000 clones, roughly 90% seen once. Input material: peripheral blood. The source is a man aged 35-49 years with acute or convalescent COVID-19.

The genes are TRBV20-1 and TRBJ2-3; TRBD2 matches at 10 bases. The CDR3 is 14 residues long. Germline V gene data show CDR1 as DFQATT and CDR2 as SNEGSKA (reference sequence). Germline trimming cut 3 bases from V and 1 base from J; bases unmatched to any gene: 1. DNA for the CDR3: TGCAGTGCTAGTGGGACTAGCGGCACAGATACGCAGTATTTT. It encodes CSASGTSGTDTQYF.

The chain employs TRBV10-2 and TRBJ1-1, with 9 nucleotides matching TRBD1. The CDR3 length is 14 residues. Trimming took 5 bases from V and 2 from J; bases not matched to a gene: 3. Germline V gene sequence: CDR1 WSHSY, CDR2 SAAADI. CDR3 sequence (DNA): TGCGCCAGCAGTCGGACAGGGGATAACACTGAAGCTTTCTTT. It codes for CASSRTGDNTEAFF.

The J gene is TRBJ2-5, the V gene TRBV11-2, with a tentative D call TRBD2 (5 bases). Trimming removed 1 base from V and 5 bases from J, with 8 bases in between. Germline CDR1 is SGHAT and CDR2 is FQNNGV. The CDR3 spans 13 residues. CDR3 sequence: CASSLVASETQYF. The CDR3 DNA reads TGTGCCAGCAGCTTAGTAGCGTCCGAGACCCAGTACTTC.

This chain uses TRBV5-6 with TRBJ2-2; 8 bases are shared with TRBD2. Germline values: CDR1 SGHDT, CDR2 YYEEEE. J was trimmed by 2 bases and V by 4 bases; bases with no gene match: 10. The CDR3 loop spans 17 amino acids. The CDR3 DNA reads TGTGCCAGCAGCCAGACTAGCGCCGGAACAAACACCGGGGAGCTGTTTTTT. Protein product: CASSQTSAGTNTGELFF.

This clone was detected a few times. The J gene is TRBJ1-6, the V gene TRBV7-2; TRBD1 might be the D (5 bases). CDR1 SGHTA and CDR2 FQGNSA come from the germline V gene. The CDR3 has 15 amino acids. Deletions cut 4 bases from V and 10 bases from J, with 17 bases between. The CDR3 DNA is TGTGCCAGCAGCTGGATGCAGGGAAGGAACTCACCCCTCCACTTT. Its translation is CASSWMQGRNSPLHF.